Here is one TCR beta chain with its context. Which antigen it targets is not known. No much larger clone is present one base from it, and per-base qualities are unavailable. The sample is drawn from a study of shared clonotypes between healthy human individuals (dated by TCRdb to about 2020). The study in broad terms: A couple of women and three men aged 18 to 49 years were included in the cohort. For each donor, CD4 naive and CD4 memory were each given three plates, CD8 naive was given two plates, and CD8 memory was given one plate. Between about 0.94 and 8.9 billion PBMCs per donor were obtained by leukapheresis. To estimate repertoire size and how much clonotypes are shared between individuals, the study performed deep sequencing of blood TCR repertoires from about five healthy adults. To increase sequencing depth and limit assay-specific biases, TCR repertoire library preparation and sequencing were carried out by different laboratories using diverse techniques.

Overall study results and their limits: Sampling was restricted to blood, and TCR repertoires in tissue are likely to differ from TCR repertoires in blood. Based on pairwise subsampling, the degree of clonotype sharing among donors was expected to be affected by sequencing depth. Naive subsets generally had larger estimated clonotype richness than memory subsets did. Because the study included a small number of donors, the genetic and exposure-history diversity represented was limited. Approximately 5% of naive CD4, 3.5% of naive CD8, 2.3% of memory CD4, and roughly 0.4% of memory CD8 clonotypes were shared across a few donors. Rarefaction of sorted-subset datasets indicated incomplete sequencing despite the large sequencing depth. Compared with non-shared clonotypes, clonotypes shared by all four sorted-subset donors had higher generation probabilities.

For the CD8 naive samples, CD45RO-negative cells were positively selected for CCR7, yielding a CD45RA+CCR7+ population from which TemRA cells were excluded. The donors were healthy, HIV-negative adults who had no recently reported acute infections or vaccinations. All donors were Caucasian adults living in Nashville, Tennessee, USA. Blood was collected by leukapheresis, and PBMCs were isolated by Ficoll-Histopaque density gradient centrifugation and then cryopreserved in liquid nitrogen vapor phase. Analytical flow cytometry was used to check the purity and quantity of every magnetically sorted T cell population. Each sorted fraction had its genomic DNA isolated and then quantified by UV absorbance on a Nanodrop 2000c. TCR CDR3 regions were amplified from genomic DNA by multiplex PCR using the deep immunoSEQ assay. Extracted genomic DNA from each cell subset was distributed evenly across all wells of several immunoSEQ 96-well plates, and each plate was treated as a replicate. For sorted subsets, approximately 0.2 ug of genomic DNA, equivalent to roughly 30,000 T cell genomes, went into each replicate PCR. Purified libraries were measured with a Qubit 3.0 fluorometer, size-checked on a Bioanalyzer 2100, and measured again with the KAPA Library Quantification kit. A separate single-read 150-cycle Illumina NextSeq 550 flow cell was used to sequence each immunoSEQ 96-well plate. Turning to the authors' computational methods: The immunoSEQ output contained only junctional sequences without quality scores, so filtering could not match that applied to full-length reads. To assign V/J genes and CDR3, sequences were annotated against IMGT germline references using PyIR, a Python wrapper for IgBLAST v1.9. Reads were removed for weak V/J assignments (E-value above 1e-6), missing CDR3, stop codons, out-of-frame junctions, or ambiguous translated residues. V3J clonotypes were defined as sequences sharing an identical inferred V gene, J gene, and CDR3 amino acid sequence. Percentage overlap between repertoires was computed as shared unique clonotypes divided by the size of the smaller repertoire. Three approaches were used to assess repertoire richness: RTK rarefaction, the Chao1 estimator, and Recon v2.1 estimates of unobserved clonotypes. OLGA was used to compute generation probabilities for all TCRbeta clonotypes that the gDNA method yielded from a few donors. TCRdb re-hosts the immuneACCESS table, in-frame sequences only. Its copies lack some clones; in the studies checked, an unresolved V gene accounts for under half of them, and the cause for the rest is not known. Clone size and the V and J calls come from that table; the DNA yielded D and trimming. The sample table records 2 million or so clones; less than 95% of these occur just once. The ten largest clonotypes hold 0.9% to 1.4% of the sample.

Clipping removes 1 base from V and 5 bases from J, with 7 as the unmatched junction base count. The CDR1 and CDR2 encoded by the germline V gene are MGHRA and YSYEKL. The cysteine opens and the phenylalanine closes a CDR3 of 16 amino acids. Kept here is only the CDR3 DNA, which spans 48 bases and is read in frame from base 1. This receptor was identified in a man between 18 and 29 years old in good health. The chain is made from TRBV4-1 and TRBJ2-5; 10 central bases correspond to TRBD2. The sequenced material came from naive CD8+ T cells sorted from blood. The meaning of the sample's cell subset or site label: CD45RA+CCR7+. For the CDR3, the sequence is CASSQVVLAGEETQYF. In nucleotide form, the sequence is TGCGCCAGCAGCCAAGTAGTCCTAGCGGGAGAGGAGACCCAGTACTTC.